This T cell receptor (beta chain) was obtained from a study of low-dose radiotherapy and immunotherapy resistance in tumors. Study context: A dose of 1 Gy per fraction every two weeks went to Cohort 2, totaling 13 Gy over 26 weeks. While receiving nivolumab 240 mg every two weeks, patients also received ipilimumab 1 mg/kg every six weeks, both intravenously.

This clonotype was seen ten or more times. Time point reported: before trial treatment. Each eligible patient had an advanced solid tumor, and these tumors lacked tumor-infiltrating lymphocytes. cDNA synthesis used a TRAV/TRBV-specific primer set for both chains. The authors ran about 20 PCR cycles to amplify TCRs with a constant-region primer and V-primer adapter. TCRdb ran MiXCR on the reads and lists one entry per CDR3 protein. The sample holds tens of thousands of distinct CDR3 sequences, under 9.5% seen once. Losses at the gene ends were 4 bases for V and 9 bases for J; bases not matched to a gene: 3. CDR3 length: 13 amino acids. Per the germline V gene, CDR1 is SGHVS and CDR2 is FNYEAQ.

This receptor was identified in a male donor with prostate cancer. The source material was PBMCs, sampled before treatment. The chain joins TRBV7-6 to TRBJ2-5; 12 positions match TRBD2. The CDR3: CASSSGTSGSQYF. The CDR3 nucleotides read TGTGCCAGCAGCTCCGGGACTAGCGGGTCCCAGTACTTC.